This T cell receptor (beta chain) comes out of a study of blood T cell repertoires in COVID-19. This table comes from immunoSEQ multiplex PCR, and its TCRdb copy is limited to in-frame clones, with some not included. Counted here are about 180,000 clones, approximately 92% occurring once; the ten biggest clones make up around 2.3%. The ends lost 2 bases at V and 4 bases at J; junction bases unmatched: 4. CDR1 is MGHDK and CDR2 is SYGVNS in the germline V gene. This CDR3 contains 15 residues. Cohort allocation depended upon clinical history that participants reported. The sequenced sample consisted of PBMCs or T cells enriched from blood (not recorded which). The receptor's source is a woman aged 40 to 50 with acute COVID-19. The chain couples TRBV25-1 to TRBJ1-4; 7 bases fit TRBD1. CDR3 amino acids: CASSEATGNNEKLFF. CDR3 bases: TGTGCCAGCAGTGAAGCGACAGGGAATAATGAAAAACTGTTTTTT.